The source of this T cell receptor (beta chain) is a study of T-cell reconstitution after alpha-beta-depleted transplantation in children. This clonotype was observed a few times. The antigen remains unidentified. CDR1 and CDR2 from the germline V gene are LGHNA and YSLEER. V gave up 2 bases and J gave up 2 bases, with 16 bases separating them. The CDR3 is 18 residues long. Study results and caveats: Most T-cell counts and diversity one year after the transplant came from T cells that were newly produced. It was reported that alpha-beta T cells came from several hundred expanded graft clones (about two months after transplant).

This sample's TCRbeta library carried unique molecular identifier barcodes. MiXCR was run by TCRdb on the PCR reads, yielding one entry per CDR3 protein. The profile shows about 980,000 distinct CDR3 sequences, under 30% of them singletons. The source material was PBMCs, mostly from graft donor cells, sampled 360 days after TCRalphabeta/CD19-depleted stem cell transplant. The clonotype was recovered from a boy less than two years old who had a stem cell transplant for SCID, so the T cells may come from the graft donor. The V and J genes are TRBV4-3 and TRBJ2-6; no definite D call. The CDR3 nucleotides are TGCGCCAGCAGCCAACATCCTTTAGTGTCTCCTGGGGCCAACGTCCTGACTTTC. Translating gives CASSQHPLVSPGANVLTF.